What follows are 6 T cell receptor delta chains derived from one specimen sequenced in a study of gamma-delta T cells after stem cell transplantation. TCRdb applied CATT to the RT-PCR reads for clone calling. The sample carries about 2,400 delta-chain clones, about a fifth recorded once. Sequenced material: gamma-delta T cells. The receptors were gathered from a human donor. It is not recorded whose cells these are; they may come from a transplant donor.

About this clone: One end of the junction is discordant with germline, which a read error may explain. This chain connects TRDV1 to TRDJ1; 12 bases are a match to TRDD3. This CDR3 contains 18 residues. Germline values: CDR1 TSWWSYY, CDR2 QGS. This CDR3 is CAPGPILLYWGIPDKLIF. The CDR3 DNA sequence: TGTGCTCCTGGGCCAATTCTACTGTACTGGGGGATACCCGATAAACTCATCTTT.

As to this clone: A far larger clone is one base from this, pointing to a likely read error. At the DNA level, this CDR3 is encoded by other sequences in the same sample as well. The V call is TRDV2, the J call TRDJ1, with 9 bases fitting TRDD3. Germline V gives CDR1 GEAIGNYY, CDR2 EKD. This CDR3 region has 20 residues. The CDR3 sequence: CACDIPTFTGGNLYTDKLIF. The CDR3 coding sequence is TGTGCCTGTGACATTCCTACGTTTACTGGGGGAAACTTGTACACCGACAAACTCATCTTT.

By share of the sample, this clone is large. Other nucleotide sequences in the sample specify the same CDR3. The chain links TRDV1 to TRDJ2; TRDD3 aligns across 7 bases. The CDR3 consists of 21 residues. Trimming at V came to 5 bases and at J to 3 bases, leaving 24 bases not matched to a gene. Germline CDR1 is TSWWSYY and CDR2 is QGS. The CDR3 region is CALGNPFLTYAAWGLTAQLFF. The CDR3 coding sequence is TGTGCTCTTGGGAACCCCTTTCTAACCTACGCGGCCTGGGGGCTGACAGCACAACTCTTCTTT.

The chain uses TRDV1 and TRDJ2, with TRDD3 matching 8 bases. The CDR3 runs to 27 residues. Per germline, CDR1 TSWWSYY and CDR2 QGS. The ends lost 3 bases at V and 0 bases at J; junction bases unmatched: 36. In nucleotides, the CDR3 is TGTGCTCTTGGGGACCATATTCGGCTACCGGGCCTTCCCTTGCCCTTCTGGGGGACCTCTTTGACAGCACAACTCTTCTTT. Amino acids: CALGDHIRLPGLPLPFWGTSLTAQLFF.

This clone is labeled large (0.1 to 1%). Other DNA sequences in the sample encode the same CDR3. The CDR3 sequence: CALGGLPDKLIF. The CDR3 nucleotides are TGTGCTCTTGGTGGCCTTCCGGATAAACTCATCTTT. The rearrangement joins TRDV1 to TRDJ1; weak D call: TRDD2 (6 bases). Germline CDR1 is TSWWSYY and CDR2 is QGS. V shed 6 bases and J shed 5 bases, with 10 bases lying between them. The CDR3 has 12 amino acids.

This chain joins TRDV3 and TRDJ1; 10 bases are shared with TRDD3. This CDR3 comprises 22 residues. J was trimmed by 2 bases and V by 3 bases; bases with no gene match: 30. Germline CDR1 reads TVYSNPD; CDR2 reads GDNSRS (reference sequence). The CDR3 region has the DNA TGTGCCTTGGGAATTCCCCCCCGGCTTTACTGGGGGATTCCTTGGTGGACCGATAAACTCATCTTT. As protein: CALGIPPRLYWGIPWWTDKLIF.